This T cell receptor (beta chain) emerged from a study of T cell changes during pregnancy in multiple sclerosis. The length of the CDR3 is 16 residues. The germline V gene has CDR1 SEHNR and CDR2 FQNEAQ (reference sequence). The V gene lost 4 bases and the J gene lost 0 bases, with 14 bases spanning the gap. The data were produced by immunoSEQ multiplex PCR, yet TCRdb's version contains in-frame clones alone and is incomplete. Counted here are about 64,000 clones, 96% occurring once; the ten biggest clones make up about 2.3%. The rearrangement links TRBV7-9 to TRBJ2-3, with a possible D match to TRBD1 (6 bases). This TCR was recovered from a female donor with multiple sclerosis, enrolled in a pregnancy study. This material consisted of CD8+ T cells from peripheral blood mononuclear cells, taken after pregnancy. The CDR3 here is CASSSAGVFSTDTQYF. The CDR3 DNA reads TGTGCCAGCAGCTCGGCAGGGGTTTTTAGCACAGATACGCAGTATTTT.